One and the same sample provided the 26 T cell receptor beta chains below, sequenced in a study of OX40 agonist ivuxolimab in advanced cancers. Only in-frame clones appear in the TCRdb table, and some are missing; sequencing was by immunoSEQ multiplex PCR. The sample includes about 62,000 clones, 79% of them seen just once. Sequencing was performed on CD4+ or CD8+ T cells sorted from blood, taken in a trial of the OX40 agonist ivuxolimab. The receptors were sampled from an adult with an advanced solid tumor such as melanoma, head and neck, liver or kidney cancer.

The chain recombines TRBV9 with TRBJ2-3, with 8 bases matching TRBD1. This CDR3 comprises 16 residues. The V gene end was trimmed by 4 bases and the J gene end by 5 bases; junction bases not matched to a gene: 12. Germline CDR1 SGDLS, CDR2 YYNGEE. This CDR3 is CASSLTGQGGLDTQYF. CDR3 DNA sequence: TGTGCCAGCAGCCTAACCGGACAGGGCGGGTTAGATACGCAGTATTTT.

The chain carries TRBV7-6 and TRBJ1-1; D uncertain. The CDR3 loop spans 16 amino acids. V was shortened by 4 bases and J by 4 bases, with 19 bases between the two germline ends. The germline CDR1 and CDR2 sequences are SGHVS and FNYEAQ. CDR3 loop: CASSWTGVSGGTEAFF. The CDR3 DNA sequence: TGTGCCAGCAGCTGGACGGGAGTTAGTGGCGGCACTGAAGCTTTCTTT.

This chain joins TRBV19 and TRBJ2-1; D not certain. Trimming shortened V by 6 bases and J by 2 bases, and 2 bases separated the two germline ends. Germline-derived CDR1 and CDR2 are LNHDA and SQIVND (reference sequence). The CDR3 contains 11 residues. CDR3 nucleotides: TGTGCCAGTAGGACCTACAATGAGCAGTTCTTC. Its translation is CASRTYNEQFF.

The CDR3 spells CASSTRLAGIETQYF. The CDR3 DNA reads as TGCGCCAGCAGCACCCGACTAGCGGGGATAGAGACCCAGTACTTC. The chain employs TRBV5-1 and TRBJ2-5, with 11 bases matching TRBD2. The CDR3 has 15 residues. Germline V lookup: CDR1 SGHRS, CDR2 YFSETQ. J was trimmed by 4 bases and V by 4 bases; bases with no gene match: 6.

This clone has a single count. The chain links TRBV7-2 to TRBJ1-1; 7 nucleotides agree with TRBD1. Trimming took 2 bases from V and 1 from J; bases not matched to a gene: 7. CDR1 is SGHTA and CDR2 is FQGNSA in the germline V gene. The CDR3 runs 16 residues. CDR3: CASSLRGDSANTEAFF. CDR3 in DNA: TGTGCCAGCAGCTTAAGGGGGGACAGCGCGAACACTGAAGCTTTCTTT.

The CDR3 here is CSVVPGLSGTGELFF. CDR3 DNA sequence: TGCAGCGTTGTTCCAGGGCTAAGTGGCACCGGGGAGCTGTTTTTT. The rearrangement uses TRBV29-1 and TRBJ2-2, with a possible D match to TRBD1 (5 bases). The CDR3 totals 15 residues. Trimming took off 4 bases at V and 4 bases at J, with 16 bases between the two ends. Germline V gene sequence: CDR1 SQVTM, CDR2 ANQGSEA.

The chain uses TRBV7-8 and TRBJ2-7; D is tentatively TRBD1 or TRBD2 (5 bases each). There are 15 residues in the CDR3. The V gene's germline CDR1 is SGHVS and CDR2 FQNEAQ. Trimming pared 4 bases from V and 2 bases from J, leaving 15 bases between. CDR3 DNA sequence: TGTGCCAGCAGCTACGCCGGGACGGGGACCTACGAGCAGTACTTC. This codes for CASSYAGTGTYEQYF.

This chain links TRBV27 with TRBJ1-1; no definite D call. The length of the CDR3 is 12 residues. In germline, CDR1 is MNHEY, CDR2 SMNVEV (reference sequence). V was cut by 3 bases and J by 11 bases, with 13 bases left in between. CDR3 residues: CASSFLRNRAFF. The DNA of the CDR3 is TGTGCCAGCAGTTTTTTGAGGAATCGGGCTTTCTTT.

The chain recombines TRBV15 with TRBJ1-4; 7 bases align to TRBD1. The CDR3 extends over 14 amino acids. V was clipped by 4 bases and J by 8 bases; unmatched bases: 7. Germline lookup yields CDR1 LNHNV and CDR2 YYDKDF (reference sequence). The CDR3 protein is CATSIPGTEEKLFF. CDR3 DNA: TGTGCCACCAGCATCCCGGGGACAGAGGAAAAACTGTTTTTT.

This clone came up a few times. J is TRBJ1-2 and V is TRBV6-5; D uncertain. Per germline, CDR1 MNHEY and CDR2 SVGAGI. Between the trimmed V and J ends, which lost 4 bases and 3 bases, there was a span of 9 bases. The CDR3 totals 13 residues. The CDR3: CASSSRWDYGYTF. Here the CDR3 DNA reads TGTGCCAGCAGTTCCCGTTGGGACTATGGCTACACCTTC.

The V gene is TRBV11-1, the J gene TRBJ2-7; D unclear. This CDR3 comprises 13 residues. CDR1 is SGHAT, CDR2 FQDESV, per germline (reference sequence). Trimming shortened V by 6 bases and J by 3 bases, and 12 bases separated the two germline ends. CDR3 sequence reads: CASSMSRNYEQYF. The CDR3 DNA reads TGTGCCAGCAGTATGTCCAGAAACTACGAGCAGTACTTC.

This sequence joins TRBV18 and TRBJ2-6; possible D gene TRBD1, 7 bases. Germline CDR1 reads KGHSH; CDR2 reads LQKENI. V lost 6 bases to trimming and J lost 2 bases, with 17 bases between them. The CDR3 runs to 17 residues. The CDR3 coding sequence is TGTGCCAGCTCCCCTACGGAGGGGGCCACTGGGGCCAACGTCCTGACTTTC. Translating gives CASSPTEGATGANVLTF.

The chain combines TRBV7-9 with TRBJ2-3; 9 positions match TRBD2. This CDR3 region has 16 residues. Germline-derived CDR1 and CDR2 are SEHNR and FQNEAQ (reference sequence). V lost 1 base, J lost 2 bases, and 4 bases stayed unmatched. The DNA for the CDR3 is TGTGCCAGCAGCTTAGGGTCTAGCGGGGACACAGATACGCAGTATTTT. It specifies CASSLGSSGDTDTQYF.

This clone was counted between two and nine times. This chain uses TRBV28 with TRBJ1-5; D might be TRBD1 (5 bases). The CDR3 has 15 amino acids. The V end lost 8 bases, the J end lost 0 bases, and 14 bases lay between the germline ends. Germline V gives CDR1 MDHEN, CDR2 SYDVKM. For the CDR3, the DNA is TGTGCCAGCTCCAAGGGGCAGCGTAGCAATCAGCCCCAGCATTTT. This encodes CASSKGQRSNQPQHF.

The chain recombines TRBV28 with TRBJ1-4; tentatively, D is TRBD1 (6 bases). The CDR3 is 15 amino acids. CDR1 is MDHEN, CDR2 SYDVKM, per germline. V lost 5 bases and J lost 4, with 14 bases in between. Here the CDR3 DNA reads TGTGCCAGCAGTGCCCCCGGGACATTTAATGAAAAACTGTTTTTT. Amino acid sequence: CASSAPGTFNEKLFF.

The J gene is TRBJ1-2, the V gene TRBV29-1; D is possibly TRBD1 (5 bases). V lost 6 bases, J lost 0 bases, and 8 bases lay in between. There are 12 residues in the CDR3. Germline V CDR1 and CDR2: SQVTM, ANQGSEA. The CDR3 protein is CSVLTANYGYTF. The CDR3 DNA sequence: TGCAGCGTCCTGACAGCTAACTATGGCTACACCTTC.

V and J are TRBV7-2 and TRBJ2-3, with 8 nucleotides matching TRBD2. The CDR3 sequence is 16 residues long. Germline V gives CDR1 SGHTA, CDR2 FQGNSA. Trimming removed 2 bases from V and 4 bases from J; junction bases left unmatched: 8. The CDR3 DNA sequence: TGTGCCAGCAGCTTAAAAATAGCGGGGACTTCAGATACGCAGTATTTT. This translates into CASSLKIAGTSDTQYF.

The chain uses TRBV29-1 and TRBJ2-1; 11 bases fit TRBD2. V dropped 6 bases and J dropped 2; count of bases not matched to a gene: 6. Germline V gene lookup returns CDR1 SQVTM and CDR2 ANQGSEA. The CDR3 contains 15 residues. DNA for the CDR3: TGCAGCGTCGGTAAGACTAGCGGGGCCTACAATGAGCAGTTCTTC. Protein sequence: CSVGKTSGAYNEQFF.

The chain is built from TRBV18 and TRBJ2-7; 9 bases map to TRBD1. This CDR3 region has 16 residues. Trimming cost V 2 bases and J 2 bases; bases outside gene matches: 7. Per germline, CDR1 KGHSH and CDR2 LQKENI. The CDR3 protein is CASSPNAGQGPYEQYF. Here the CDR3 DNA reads TGTGCCAGCTCACCAAATGCGGGACAGGGACCCTACGAGCAGTACTTC. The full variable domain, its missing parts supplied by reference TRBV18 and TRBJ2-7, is NAGVMQNPRHLVRRRGQEARLRCSPMKGHSHVYWYRQLPEEGLKFMVYLQKENIIDESGMPKERFSAEFPKEGPSILRIQQVVRGDSAAYFCASSPNAGQGPYEQYFGPGTRLTVT.

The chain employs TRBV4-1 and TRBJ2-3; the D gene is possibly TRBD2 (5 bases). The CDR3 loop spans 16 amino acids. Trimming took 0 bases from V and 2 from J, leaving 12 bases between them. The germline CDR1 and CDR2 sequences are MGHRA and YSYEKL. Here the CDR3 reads CASSQEGADVTDTQYF. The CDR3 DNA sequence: TGCGCCAGCAGCCAAGAAGGAGCGGATGTCACAGATACGCAGTATTTT.

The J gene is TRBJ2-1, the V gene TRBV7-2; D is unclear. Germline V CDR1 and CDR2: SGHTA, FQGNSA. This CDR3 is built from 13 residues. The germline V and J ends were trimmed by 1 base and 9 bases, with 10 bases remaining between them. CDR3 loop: CASSLGSLGEQFF. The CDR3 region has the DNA TGTGCCAGCAGCTTAGGGTCACTTGGTGAGCAGTTCTTC.

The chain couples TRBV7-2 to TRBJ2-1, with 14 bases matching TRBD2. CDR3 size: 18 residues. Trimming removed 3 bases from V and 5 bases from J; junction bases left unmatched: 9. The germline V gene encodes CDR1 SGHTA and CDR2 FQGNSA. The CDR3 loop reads CASSFPWTSGGKNNEQFF. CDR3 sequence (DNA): TGTGCCAGCAGCTTCCCCTGGACTAGCGGGGGGAAGAACAATGAGCAGTTCTTC.

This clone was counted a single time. The CDR3 loop is CASSYSIGGGEAFF. Written as DNA, the CDR3 is TGTGCCAGCAGTTACAGCATCGGTGGGGGAGAAGCTTTCTTT. The J gene is TRBJ1-1, the V gene TRBV6-5, with D maybe TRBD1 (5 bases). The CDR3 contains 14 residues. Trimming stripped 2 bases from V and 8 bases from J, with 15 bases between. Germline V gene sequence: CDR1 MNHEY, CDR2 SVGAGI.

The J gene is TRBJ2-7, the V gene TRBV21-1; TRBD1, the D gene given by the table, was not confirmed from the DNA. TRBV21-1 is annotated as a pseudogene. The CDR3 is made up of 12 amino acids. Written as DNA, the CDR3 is TGTGCCAGTGGTTCAGGGACCTACGAGCAGTACTTC. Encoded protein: CASGSGTYEQYF.

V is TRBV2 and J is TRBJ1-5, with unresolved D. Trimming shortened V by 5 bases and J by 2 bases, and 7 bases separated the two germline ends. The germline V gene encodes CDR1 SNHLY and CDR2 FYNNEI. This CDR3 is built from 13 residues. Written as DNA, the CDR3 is TGTGCCAGCAGTCGGGCTCGCAATCAGCCCCAGCATTTT. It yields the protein CASSRARNQPQHF.

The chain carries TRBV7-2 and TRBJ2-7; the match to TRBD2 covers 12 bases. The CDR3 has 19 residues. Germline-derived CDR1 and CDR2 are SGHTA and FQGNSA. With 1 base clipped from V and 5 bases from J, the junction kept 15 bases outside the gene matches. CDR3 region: CASSLELRLAGGPGNEQYF. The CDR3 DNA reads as TGTGCCAGCAGCTTAGAGCTAAGGCTAGCGGGAGGGCCAGGAAACGAGCAGTACTTC.